This TCR beta chain is from a study of identical twins (dated by TCRdb to 2015 to 2016). Some background on the complete study: The study deep-sequenced TCR alpha and beta repertoires from monozygotic twins, unrelated adults of various ages and cord blood to test whether fetal clonotypes persist. Replicate twin experiments were performed at different times using different library preparation protocols to rule out contamination. What the study reported, not specific to this receptor: Conclusions relied on cross-sectional statistical analysis, since the same donors could not be followed over many years. Compared with coincidental sharing between unrelated individuals, out-of-frame TCR alpha sequences shared between twins showed an excess of sequences with low generation probability. Out-of-frame TCR alpha sharing in monozygotic twins was systematically underestimated by recombination models, whereas sharing between unrelated individuals was in agreement with the recombination models. Fewer insertions were carried by abundant cord blood beta clonotypes, a similar but weaker trend appeared in young adult naive repertoires, and no such trend appeared in memory repertoires. Excess twin sharing in beta out-of-frame sequences was weaker because fewer shared sequences lowered the signal-to-noise ratio. Zero-insertion analyses could be partly confounded by invariant T cells such as MAIT and iNKT, though diverse VJ usage argued against such confounding for most clonotypes.

On this clonotype itself: The antigen it binds to is not known. No qualities accompany the bases; no much larger clone lies one base away.

CDR3 length: 11 amino acids, cysteine to phenylalanine. The only DNA kept is the CDR3, 33 bases in frame from the first base. The junction shows trimming of 6 bases on V and 7 bases on J, plus 12 bases between the germline ends. In the germline V gene (reference sequence), CDR1 corresponds to DFQATT and CDR2 to SNEGSKA. Every donor was a healthy Caucasian. Three pairs of female monozygotic twins, all aged about 18 to 30 years, made up the twin cohort. CD4+ and CD8+ T cell populations were isolated with positive isolation kits from Invitrogen. The method was 5' RACE. For sequencing, an Illumina HiSeq 2000 was employed. A universal primer binding site was added through template switching, and the final cDNA carried a unique molecular identifier so that TCR cDNA molecules could be counted accurately. Specific primers in the conserved constant-segment region were used to synthesize first-strand cDNA for TCR alpha and beta chains. To control for contamination, every cDNA library was double barcoded, receiving both a SMART-Mk sample barcode and Illumina barcodes. TruSeq adapter sequences and Illumina sample barcodes were added in two successive PCR steps. Sequencing of the TCR alpha and beta cDNA libraries was done on the Illumina HiSeq platform using custom primers. Turning to the authors' computational methods: Raw reads were processed with MiGEC to extract unique molecular identifiers, and MiXCR was used to determine CDR3 positions. For each individual, recombination models were inferred using an EM algorithm with the repgenHMM and IGoR tools. Shared clonotypes were analyzed with the tcR package in R, and sharing was normalized by the product of cloneset sizes. To study raw recombination free of thymic and clonal selection effects, out-of-frame nonproductive sequences were analyzed. TCRdb ran its own pipeline on the public reads, namely fastp trimming at Q25 and MiXCR clone calling, and kept in-frame beta chains. Rows are unified per CDR3 protein, each entry keeping the most common DNA and genes. The V and J calls shown here were made by TCRdb, not taken from the authors' results. The sample table contains about 520,000 distinct CDR3 sequences; only one count was recorded for about 20% of them. 0.91% of the sample is held by the ten biggest clonotypes.

This sample also belongs to another study, concerning T cells expressing NK-cell markers. That second publication adds: TCR beta-chain repertoires were profiled in sorted CD3+CD56+NKG2C+, CD3+CD56+NKG2C- and CD3+CD56-NKG2C+ T-cell subsets from several donors. Of the eight sequenced donors, seven were found to be HCMV-seropositive and one was found to be HCMV-seronegative. In several experiments an anti-gammadeltaTCR antibody was added to restrict sorting to alphabetaTCR-expressing T cells. In 5 to 7 donors, the dominant CD3+CD56+NKG2C+ clonotypes were found to rank among the top 10 CD8+ clonotypes and to make up roughly 1.0-7.0% of CD8+ T cells. Those dominant clonotypes were again the most abundant among CD3+CD56-NKG2C+ cells in a handful of donors, at about 25-60.1%. Whether the expanded NKG2C-expressing T cell clones were specific for HCMV antigens remained unclear. All eight donors whose samples were sequenced were randomly selected healthy volunteers, three of them men and five women. A commercial ELISA kit detecting HCMV-specific IgG in serum was used to determine HCMV serostatus. Reads were demultiplexed and grouped by UMI with MIGEC, and clonotypes were assembled and quantified with MiTCR. To exclude erroneous sequences, any TCR cDNA sequence not supported by at least two reads was discarded. The tcR package was used for downstream repertoire analysis, and clonotypes were matched across fractions by CDR3 nucleotide sequence plus V segment. VDJmatch was used to annotate antigen specificity against VDJdb, with one amino acid substitution in CDR3 allowed.

This TCR was recovered from a woman between 18 and 29 years old in good health. The sample was CD4+ T cells sorted from blood. Recombination linked TRBV20-1 to TRBJ1-1; the D gene is possibly TRBD1, with 5 bases matching. The sequenced DNA is TGCAGTGCCTTACTGGGGGTTGAAGCTTTCTTT. It encodes CSALLGVEAFF.